This is a list of T cell receptor beta chains from one sample in a study of OX40 agonist ivuxolimab in advanced cancers. Data came from immunoSEQ multiplex PCR; TCRdb stores just in-frame clones and leaves some out. The sample records tens of thousands of clones, about 85% being singletons. The sample here was CD4+ or CD8+ T cells sorted from blood, taken in a trial of the OX40 agonist ivuxolimab. Receptors originate from an adult with an advanced solid tumor such as melanoma, head and neck, liver or kidney cancer. CDR3s include the opening cysteine and the closing phenylalanine or tryptophan. The order of the fields is CDR3 protein, V gene, J gene.

CDR3 protein: CASSQDTRGTEAFF
V gene: TRBV4-3
J gene: TRBJ1-1

CDR3 protein: CASSRTQWRGETQYF
V gene: TRBV5-8
J gene: TRBJ2-5

CDR3 protein: CASSPGVGANQPQHF
V gene: TRBV4-2
J gene: TRBJ1-5

CDR3 protein: CAIKAGQGEAQHF
V gene: TRBV10-3
J gene: TRBJ1-5

CDR3 protein: CASSPPGSGGGADEQFF
V gene: TRBV5-4
J gene: TRBJ2-1

CDR3 protein: CATLGQAGDQPQHF
V gene: TRBV28
J gene: TRBJ1-5

CDR3 protein: CASTPDRDYNEQFF
V gene: TRBV6-1
J gene: TRBJ2-1

CDR3 protein: CASSHQGTDTQYF
V gene: TRBV28
J gene: TRBJ2-3

CDR3 protein: CASSLEGASYGYTF
V gene: TRBV5-4
J gene: TRBJ1-2

CDR3 protein: CASSISIQGATYEQYF
V gene: TRBV18
J gene: TRBJ2-7

CDR3 protein: CASSSVSSSNQPQHF
V gene: TRBV28
J gene: TRBJ1-5

CDR3 protein: CASSPLGTVSYEQYF
V gene: TRBV27
J gene: TRBJ2-7

CDR3 protein: CASSVAAGNSPLHF
V gene: TRBV9
J gene: TRBJ1-6

CDR3 protein: CASSSLDREKQYF
V gene: TRBV27
J gene: TRBJ2-7

CDR3 protein: CASSLGTYNEQFF
V gene: TRBV11-2
J gene: TRBJ2-1

CDR3 protein: CASSLEVEVEKLFF
V gene: TRBV7-9
J gene: TRBJ1-4

CDR3 protein: CASSPQGVADTQYF
V gene: TRBV7-8
J gene: TRBJ2-3

CDR3 protein: CSVGRLNTEAFF
V gene: TRBV29-1
J gene: TRBJ1-1

CDR3 protein: CASSVASPSGGTGELFF
V gene: TRBV9
J gene: TRBJ2-2

CDR3 protein: CASSTRQGFGELFF
V gene: TRBV19
J gene: TRBJ2-2

CDR3 protein: CASSPRGLAGGPRLQETQYF
V gene: TRBV13
J gene: TRBJ2-5

CDR3 protein: CATSDTDYQPQHF
V gene: TRBV19
J gene: TRBJ1-5

CDR3 protein: CASRLGGAGANVLTF
V gene: TRBV6-5
J gene: TRBJ2-6

CDR3 protein: CASGLQENEKLFF
V gene: TRBV6-5
J gene: TRBJ1-4

CDR3 protein: CASRTFGEHTGELFF
V gene: TRBV7-3
J gene: TRBJ2-2

CDR3 protein: CASSSRTGGGNQPQHF
V gene: TRBV7-2
J gene: TRBJ1-5

CDR3 protein: CASSPRDTEAFF
V gene: TRBV18
J gene: TRBJ1-1

CDR3 protein: CASSPTGTDTQYF
V gene: TRBV14
J gene: TRBJ2-3

CDR3 protein: CASSTPDRNRYNEQFF
V gene: TRBV19
J gene: TRBJ2-1

CDR3 protein: CASSVGPRPDMNTEAFF
V gene: TRBV9
J gene: TRBJ1-1

CDR3 protein: CASSLPPQAGGNEQFF
V gene: TRBV7-9
J gene: TRBJ2-1

CDR3 protein: CASSLGSGTGRNGYTF
V gene: TRBV28
J gene: TRBJ1-2

CDR3 protein: CASSPWTAIRPEAFF
V gene: TRBV19
J gene: TRBJ1-1

CDR3 protein: CASSLQGRFDEKLFF
V gene: TRBV7-9
J gene: TRBJ1-4

CDR3 protein: CASSVEASSYNEQFF
V gene: TRBV6-4
J gene: TRBJ2-1

CDR3 protein: CASSFGTGEGRPQHF
V gene: TRBV2
J gene: TRBJ1-5

CDR3 protein: CASSTGQGAETQYF
V gene: TRBV19
J gene: TRBJ2-5

CDR3 protein: CASSFSQDNYGYTF
V gene: TRBV7-2
J gene: TRBJ1-2

CDR3 protein: CASSSTGGAYGYTF
V gene: TRBV11-1
J gene: TRBJ1-2

CDR3 protein: CATKETNKDTEAFF
V gene: TRBV7-2
J gene: TRBJ1-1

CDR3 protein: CASSLGQVPTEAFF
V gene: TRBV5-1
J gene: TRBJ1-1

CDR3 protein: CASSETWKWTEAFF
V gene: TRBV6-1
J gene: TRBJ1-1

CDR3 protein: CASSLLARPYNEQFF
V gene: TRBV7-2
J gene: TRBJ2-1

CDR3 protein: CASTQGRGINGELFF
V gene: TRBV5-1
J gene: TRBJ2-2

CDR3 protein: CASSARDGIEKLFF
V gene: TRBV7-9
J gene: TRBJ1-4

CDR3 protein: CASSPNRPMGNTEAFF
V gene: TRBV11-2
J gene: TRBJ1-1

CDR3 protein: CASSESQGYGYTF
V gene: TRBV25-1
J gene: TRBJ1-2

CDR3 protein: CASSLDQAFNEQFF
V gene: TRBV5-1
J gene: TRBJ2-1

CDR3 protein: CASSFARQGTEAFF
V gene: TRBV11-1
J gene: TRBJ1-1

CDR3 protein: CASSLQGPPGDTQYF
V gene: TRBV7-3
J gene: TRBJ2-3